These T cell receptor beta chains were read from a single sample in a study of shared clonotypes between healthy human individuals. Data came from immunoSEQ multiplex PCR; TCRdb stores just in-frame clones and leaves some out. Of about 490,000 clones listed, around 80% are singletons. Sequences were obtained from PBMCs. The receptors derive from a woman aged 40-49 years in good health. Some clones in this sample may be carry-over from other donors' samples. Both conserved end residues are part of each CDR3. Each record gives: V gene, CDR3 protein.

>TRBV4-2
CASSQPDRFPYEQYF
>TRBV9
CASSPPTSGRYQETQYF
>TRBV6-1
CASRDGQGATGELFF
>TRBV19
CASSTTGQGNQPQHF
>TRBV18
CASSIGQVPYEQYF
>TRBV2
CASSEERQGEGSPLHF
>TRBV19
CASSPNQGTYEQYF
>TRBV27
CASSLTGATFFETQYF
>TRBV2
CASSEPPAGSNYGYTF
>TRBV19
CASSIGGTGGEAFF
>TRBV6-1
CASSERLAGNQETQYF
>TRBV29-1
CSVRLAPSYEQYF
>TRBV7-3
CASSFVGRRSGANVLTF
>TRBV11-3
CASSGTSGYNEQFF
>TRBV5-1
CASSLRDSNSPLHF
>TRBV18
CASSPPGDSYEQYF
>TRBV27
CASSAGQGVYEQYF
>TRBV27
CASSSSGQETQYF
>TRBV28
CASSTRTGSPYEQYF
>TRBV30
CAWSVRRGETQYF
>TRBV5-1
CASSLAGSGSEAFF
>TRBV6-6
CASRAHEDHYGYTF
>TRBV5-1
CASRLGQGYDPAGVFETQYF
>TRBV7-9
CASSWAESSYEQYF
>TRBV30
CAWSVVEVGYTF
>TRBV27
CASSQPPGRMIPEQYF
>TRBV4-1
CASSQDRTGSIQPQHF
>TRBV5-1
CASSLGQGGDTQYF
>TRBV19
CASSPGRGYTF
>TRBV7-2
CASSLVSGTNYNEQFF
>TRBV7-2
CASSLARGYTEAFF
>TRBV5-6
CASTVSGYSYEQYF
>TRBV7-6
CASSFILAGDNEQFF
>TRBV28
CASSPPLEYNEQFF